Presented here are 31 T cell receptor beta chains from one specimen sequenced in a study of Ad26.COV2.S vaccination and SARS-CoV-2 variants. Treatment defined: some 19 received Ad26.COV2.S at low or high dose, single or two shots; 5 received placebo; per-sample allocation not given. Repertoires come from day 63 after the first vaccine or placebo injection. Assay: immunoSEQ multiplex PCR; the TCRdb copy retains only in-frame clones and omits some. The sample lists approximately 300,000 clones, about 86% occurring once. This specimen consisted of peripheral blood, obtained in a trial of Ad26.COV2.S vaccine versus placebo. Receptors were obtained from a person between 18 and 65 years old who received the Ad26.COV2.S COVID-19 vaccine or a placebo.

V gene TRBV6-2 or TRBV6-3 combines with J gene TRBJ1-2; D remains ambiguous. With 2 bases removed from V and 7 bases from J, the gap between germline ends came to 17 bases. The CDR3 covers 15 residues. Germline CDR1 reads MNHEY; CDR2 reads SVGEGT. The CDR3 coding sequence is TGTGCCAGCAGTTACCTTAGGCGACAAGGTAGTGGCTACACCTTC. Amino acids: CASSYLRRQGSGYTF.

This chain connects TRBV10-3 to TRBJ1-6, with a tentative D call TRBD1 (6 bases). The germline CDR1 and CDR2 sequences are ENHRY and SYGVKD. V dropped 0 bases and J dropped 8 bases, with 8 bases sitting between them. The CDR3 has 14 residues. In DNA form, the CDR3 reads TGTGCCATCAGTGAGTCGGGGGGCGATTCACCCCTCCACTTT. This sequence encodes CAISESGGDSPLHF.

The chain uses TRBV10-3 and TRBJ1-2; D may be TRBD1 (5 bases). The V and J ends lost 4 bases and 6 bases respectively, with 15 bases between them. Germline values: CDR1 ENHRY, CDR2 SYGVKD. CDR3 length: 14 amino acids. CDR3 bases: TGTGCCATCAGTGGGACGTTAGGGGAGGATGGCTACACCTTC. It translates to CAISGTLGEDGYTF.

This chain links TRBV14 with TRBJ2-1; 9 positions match TRBD1. The germline CDR1 and CDR2 sequences are SGHDN and FVKESK. This CDR3 has 16 amino acids. The junction had 7 bases not matched to a gene; V was cut back by 2 bases and J by 5 bases. The CDR3 DNA reads TGTGCCAGCAGCCAAATGCCGGGACAGGGAGACAATGAGCAGTTCTTC. This gives the protein CASSQMPGQGDNEQFF.

Of note for this clone: This CDR3 is also generated by other DNA sequences in the sample. The chain uses TRBV7-2 and TRBJ1-2; the match to TRBD1 covers 10 bases. V shed 5 bases and J 4 bases; nucleotides not matched to a gene: 4. The CDR3 sequence is 14 residues long. Germline V gives CDR1 SGHTA, CDR2 FQGNSA. The CDR3 nucleotides read TGTGCCAGCAGCCCCAGGGACAGGGGCTATGGCTACACCTTC. This codes for CASSPRDRGYGYTF.

This clone has a handful of counts. The gene calls are TRBV4-2 and TRBJ2-7; the match to TRBD1 covers 7 bases. V lost 4 bases and J lost 7; bases outside the gene matches: 13. The CDR3 loop spans 15 amino acids. Germline-derived CDR1 and CDR2 are LGHNA and YNFKEQ. CDR3 residues: CASSPRQGPVLEQYF. The CDR3 nucleotides read TGTGCCAGCAGCCCTCGACAGGGCCCTGTTTTAGAGCAGTACTTC.

Points on this clone: In the same sample, other DNA sequences code for this CDR3. The chain joins TRBV19 to TRBJ2-7; perhaps TRBD1 as D (5 bases). CDR3 length equals 12 residues. Deletions cut 5 bases from V and 4 bases from J, with 9 bases between. The germline CDR1 and CDR2 sequences are LNHDA and SQIVND (reference sequence). CDR3 region: CASSPKGYEQYF. CDR3 in DNA: TGTGCCAGTAGTCCTAAGGGGTACGAGCAGTACTTC.

This rearrangement joins TRBV7-6 to TRBJ2-7; TRBD1 aligns across 8 bases. CDR1 SGHVS and CDR2 FNYEAQ come from the germline V gene. After removal of 4 bases from V and 0 bases from J, the junction contained 14 bases not matched to a gene. This CDR3 has 18 amino acids. The CDR3 loop is CASSSLPPRDRYSYEQYF. CDR3 bases: TGTGCCAGCAGCTCCCTGCCTCCCCGGGACAGGTACTCCTACGAGCAGTACTTC.

Points on this clone: An end of the junction differs from the germline gene, which may be a read error. The rearrangement uses TRBV6-5 and TRBJ2-5, with 9 bases fitting TRBD1. Germline V CDR1 and CDR2: MNHEY, SVGAGI. This CDR3 has 13 amino acids. The CDR3 spells CSGAFGQGETQYF. The DNA for the CDR3 is TGCAGCGGGGCTTTTGGACAGGGGGAGACCCAGTACTTC.

There are a few counts of this clone. This chain links TRBV5-1 with TRBJ2-1; no definite D call. V was shortened by 0 bases and J by 4 bases, with 5 bases between the two germline ends. Per the germline V gene, CDR1 is SGHRS and CDR2 is YFSETQ. The CDR3 loop spans 13 amino acids. The CDR3 spells CASSLGYYNEQFF. CDR3 DNA sequence: TGCGCCAGCAGCTTGGGATATTACAATGAGCAGTTCTTC.

This sequence joins TRBV6-5 and TRBJ2-3; the D gene is possibly TRBD1 (6 bases). CDR1 MNHEY and CDR2 SVGAGI come from the germline V gene. With 5 bases removed from V and 2 bases from J, the gap between germline ends came to 14 bases. The CDR3 totals 15 residues. This chain's CDR3 is CASSQTGRDTDTQYF. The CDR3 coding sequence is TGTGCCAGCAGTCAAACAGGGCGAGACACAGATACGCAGTATTTT.

In its sample, this clone was seen once. The chain combines TRBV9 with TRBJ2-3; 8 bases match TRBD2. Germline CDR1 is SGDLS and CDR2 is YYNGEE. V gave up 3 bases and J gave up 4 bases; unmatched junction bases: 13. This CDR3 has 17 amino acids. The DNA of the CDR3 is TGTGCCAGCAGCGGGACCGGGACTAGAGGGGTTCCAGATACGCAGTATTTT. Translation: CASSGTGTRGVPDTQYF.

Only a few counts were recorded for this clone. J is TRBJ2-3 and V is TRBV9, with D possibly matching TRBD1 (6 bases). The V end was cut by 0 bases, the J end by 0 bases, with 11 bases between. The length of the CDR3 is 16 residues. CDR1 SGDLS and CDR2 YYNGEE come from the germline V gene. For the CDR3, the DNA is TGTGCCAGCAGCGTAGGTGTGGGGGCTAGCACAGATACGCAGTATTTT. Translating it yields CASSVGVGASTDTQYF. The whole variable domain, remainder taken from reference TRBV9 and TRBJ2-3, is DSGVTQTPKHLITATGQRVTLRCSPRSGDLSVYWYQQSLDQGLQFLIQYYNGEERAKGNILERFSAQQFPDLHSELNLSSLELGDSALYFCASSVGVGASTDTQYFGPGTRLTVL.

This chain uses TRBV10-3 with TRBJ1-1, with 10 bases identical to TRBD1. The CDR3 sequence is 13 residues long. Losses at the gene ends were 8 bases for V and 5 bases for J; bases not matched to a gene: 5. Germline V CDR1 and CDR2: ENHRY, SYGVKD. CDR3: CAIAWDRGTEAFF. CDR3 sequence (DNA): TGTGCCATCGCCTGGGACAGGGGTACTGAAGCTTTCTTT.

This clone appeared a single time. V and J are TRBV3-1 (or the pseudogene TRBV3-2) and TRBJ1-2; 8 nucleotides line up with TRBD1. Trimming at V came to 0 bases and at J to 8 bases, leaving 5 bases not matched to a gene. CDR1 and CDR2 from the germline V gene are LGHDT and YNNKEL (reference sequence). CDR3 length: 14 amino acids. The CDR3 spells CASSQDWTGRGYTF. The CDR3 DNA follows: TGTGCCAGCAGCCAAGACTGGACAGGGAGAGGCTACACCTTC.

This clone was observed a single time. The chain recombines TRBV19 with TRBJ2-2; either TRBD1 or TRBD2 may fit D (5 bases each). This CDR3 contains 19 residues. Per the germline V gene, CDR1 is LNHDA and CDR2 is SQIVND (reference sequence). Trimming removed 6 bases at V and 5 bases at J, with 28 bases between. The CDR3 nucleotides are TGTGCCAGTAGCTCCCCGAGGGGCAGGGAAGGGTCTCAGACCGGGGAGCTGTTTTTT. Amino acid sequence: CASSSPRGREGSQTGELFF.

The rearrangement links TRBV7-2 to TRBJ2-1, with D unresolved. CDR1 is SGHTA, CDR2 FQGNSA, per germline. Trimming removed 5 bases from V and 13 bases from J, with 18 bases in between. This CDR3 has 13 amino acids. The CDR3 reads CASSAPFAADQFF. CDR3 coding DNA: TGTGCCAGCAGCGCCCCATTCGCGGCAGATCAGTTCTTC. Complete variable domain (other parts from reference TRBV7-2 and TRBJ2-1): GAGVSQSPSNKVTEKGKDVELRCDPISGHTALYWYRQSLGQGLEFLIYFQGNSAPDKSGLPSDRFSAERTGGSVSTLTIQRTQQEDSAVYLCASSAPFAADQFFGPGTRLTVL.

This chain joins TRBV20-1 and TRBJ2-1; the D call may be TRBD1 or TRBD2 (5 bases each). Germline loops: CDR1 DFQATT, CDR2 SNEGSKA (reference sequence). V dropped 6 bases and J dropped 0 bases, with 18 bases sitting between them. The CDR3 sequence is 16 residues long. CDR3 DNA: TGCAGTGCGAGTCCCGGGACGGCGAGCTCCTACAATGAGCAGTTCTTC. It yields the protein CSASPGTASSYNEQFF.

The chain joins TRBV19 to TRBJ2-5, with D possibly TRBD1 on 5 matching bases. Germline V gene data show CDR1 as LNHDA and CDR2 as SQIVND (reference sequence). The V end was cut by 2 bases, the J end by 7 bases, with 5 bases between. The CDR3 runs to 11 residues. CDR3 bases: TGTGCCAGTAGTATAACAGGGACCCAGTACTTC. Translating gives CASSITGTQYF. Based on the CDR3 plus reference TRBV19 and TRBJ2-5, the full variable domain is DGGITQSPKYLFRKEGQNVTLSCEQNLNHDAMYWYRQDPGQGLRLIYYSQIVNDFQKGDIAEGYSVSREKKESFPLTVTSAQKNPTAFYLCASSITGTQYFGPGTRLLVL.

The rearrangement joins TRBV19 to TRBJ2-7; D perhaps matches TRBD2 (6 bases). There are 14 residues in the CDR3. Trimming took 5 bases from V and 0 from J, leaving 11 bases between them. Per germline, CDR1 LNHDA and CDR2 SQIVND (reference sequence). For the CDR3, the DNA is TGTGCCAGTAGTCCGGGGGTCAGCTCCTACGAGCAGTACTTC. It is translated as CASSPGVSSYEQYF. The full variable domain, completed using reference TRBV19 and TRBJ2-7, is DGGITQSPKYLFRKEGQNVTLSCEQNLNHDAMYWYRQDPGQGLRLIYYSQIVNDFQKGDIAEGYSVSREKKESFPLTVTSAQKNPTAFYLCASSPGVSSYEQYFGPGTRLTVT.

The chain couples TRBV9 to TRBJ1-1, with a tentative D call TRBD1 (5 bases). The germline gives CDR1 SGDLS, CDR2 YYNGEE. With 3 bases removed from V and 8 bases from J, the gap between germline ends came to 14 bases. There are 13 residues in the CDR3. Here the CDR3 DNA reads TGTGCCAGCAGCGCCGGGGCGGGGGTGGAAGCTTTCTTT. Encoded protein: CASSAGAGVEAFF.

The chain combines TRBV5-6 with TRBJ2-7; D not resolved. The CDR3 runs 15 residues. The germline CDR1 and CDR2 sequences are SGHDT and YYEEEE. V was trimmed by 0 bases and J by 0 bases, leaving 10 bases between them. In DNA form, the CDR3 reads TGTGCCAGCAGCTTGGGACTCTTGAGCTCCTACGAGCAGTACTTC. Residues: CASSLGLLSSYEQYF.

This chain links TRBV30 with TRBJ2-5; D remains ambiguous. This CDR3 has 12 residues. V was clipped by 2 bases and J by 4 bases, with 8 bases between them. CDR1 is GTSNPN and CDR2 is SVGIG in the germline V gene (reference sequence). The CDR3 is CAWSQERETQYF. The DNA for the CDR3 is TGTGCCTGGAGTCAGGAGCGAGAGACCCAGTACTTC.

CDR3 amino acids: CASSRTGGGEKLFF. For the CDR3, the DNA is TGTGCCAGCTCTCGGACAGGGGGAGGTGAAAAACTGTTTTTT. The chain joins TRBV18 to TRBJ1-4, with 10 bases identical to TRBD1. V gave up 6 bases and J gave up 7 bases; unmatched junction bases: 5. The CDR3 length is 14 residues. CDR1 KGHSH and CDR2 LQKENI come from the germline V gene. Drawing the rest from reference TRBV18 and TRBJ1-4, the complete variable domain is NAGVMQNPRHLVRRRGQEARLRCSPMKGHSHVYWYRQLPEEGLKFMVYLQKENIIDESGMPKERFSAEFPKEGPSILRIQQVVRGDSAAYFCASSRTGGGEKLFFGSGTQLSVL.

The chain joins TRBV20-1 to TRBJ2-5; tentative D call: TRBD2 (5 bases). Germline V gene sequence: CDR1 DFQATT, CDR2 SNEGSKA (reference sequence). The CDR3 is 11 amino acids. V was cut by 6 bases and J by 2 bases, with 7 bases left in between. As DNA, the CDR3 is TGCAGTGCCGGGAAGCAAGAGACCCAGTACTTC. Translating it yields CSAGKQETQYF.

This chain uses TRBV25-1 with TRBJ2-7, with a possible D match to TRBD1 (5 bases). V gave up 7 bases and J gave up 5 bases, with 12 bases separating them. This CDR3 comprises 12 residues. Germline assignment: CDR1 MGHDK and CDR2 SYGVNS. The CDR3 region is CASTQGLNEQYF. The CDR3 nucleotides are TGTGCCAGCACCCAGGGTCTCAACGAGCAGTACTTC.

The chain employs TRBV7-8 and TRBJ1-1; TRBD1 matches 9 bases. J lost 1 base, V lost 0 bases, and 9 bases had no gene match. Germline lookup yields CDR1 SGHVS and CDR2 FQNEAQ. CDR3 length: 18 amino acids. The CDR3 DNA reads as TGTGCCAGCAGCTTAGCCCGTACAGGGGGCAATGGGAACACTGAAGCTTTCTTT. Translation gives CASSLARTGGNGNTEAFF.

The genes are TRBV6-5 and TRBJ2-1, with D uncertain. Germline values: CDR1 MNHEY, CDR2 SVGAGI. Trimming removed 0 bases at V and 7 bases at J, with 10 bases between. The CDR3 has 14 amino acids. The CDR3 DNA sequence: TGTGCCAGCAGTTACTCCGACAACGGGAATGAGCAGTTCTTC. This translates into CASSYSDNGNEQFF.

The chain joins TRBV7-9 to TRBJ2-2, with TRBD1 matching over 8 bases. The CDR3 runs 16 residues. From germline, CDR1 is SEHNR and CDR2 FQNEAQ (reference sequence). Written as DNA, the CDR3 is TGTGCTCTGACAGGGGTTGTACCCGCGAACACCGGGGAGCTGTTTTTT. Its protein product is CALTGVVPANTGELFF.

V usage is TRBV27 and J usage is TRBJ1-6, with 11 bases that match TRBD1. The V segment lost 8 bases and the J segment 9 bases; nucleotides outside the gene matches: 18. The CDR3 length is 18 residues. Germline assignment: CDR1 MNHEY and CDR2 SMNVEV (reference sequence). The CDR3 is CASSQTGQGAGVSSPLHF. CDR3 DNA sequence: TGTGCCAGCTCCCAGACCGGACAGGGGGCTGGAGTAAGTTCACCCCTCCACTTT.

The genes are TRBV30 and TRBJ1-5; D gene uncertain. Germline CDR1 GTSNPN, CDR2 SVGIG (reference sequence). The CDR3 sequence is 14 residues long. V shed 2 bases and J shed 7 bases, with 15 bases lying between them. DNA for the CDR3: TGTGCCTGGAGTAGCGGACGAGCGTACCAGCCCCAGCATTTT. This encodes CAWSSGRAYQPQHF.